This T cell receptor beta chain comes out of a study of immune evolution from preneoplasia to lung adenocarcinoma. Overall study context: HLA loss of heterozygosity: about 7% AIS, about 15% MIA, about 31% ADC, none AAH.

V lost 6 bases, J lost 2 bases, and 12 bases stayed unmatched. There are 16 residues in the CDR3. CDR1 and CDR2 from the germline V gene are SGHDT and YYEEEE. General study points: KRAS-mutant nodules had the highest T cell clonality. Top clone share appeared to fall from AAH through AIS, MIA, adenocarcinoma.

The method was immunoSEQ multiplex PCR; TCRdb's version includes in-frame clones alone and lacks a portion of them. Here the sample spans about 9,600 clones, about four fifths being singletons. On this clone: Its antigen remains unknown.

Sample: FFPE minimally invasive lung adenocarcinoma tissue. The origin of this receptor is a person between 65 and 79 years old with lung adenocarcinoma. This sequence joins TRBV5-6 and TRBJ2-7, with 9 bases matching TRBD1. The CDR3 protein is CASIRTPGQGAYEQYF. The CDR3 DNA sequence: TGTGCCAGCATTCGTACACCGGGACAGGGAGCCTACGAGCAGTACTTC.